This paragraph covers one T cell receptor beta chain sequence. Antigen: not known. This specimen belongs to a study of vaccination and CD4 T cells after COVID-19. On the study more broadly: The post-COVID samples were taken a median approximately 100 days after diagnosis, anywhere from 35 to 161. Control cultures were supplied with a CEFX pool, an HIV-1 Nef pool, or no peptide at all. Study-wide results and limits: A nonsignificant rise from approximately 21 to 38 was seen in the median number of SARS-CoV-2-reactive clonotypes.

The Oncomine TCR Beta short-read assay was applied to DNA of cultured CD4+ T cells. TCRdb itself ran the PCR reads through MiXCR, one entry per CDR3 protein. The table lists 13,000 or so distinct CDR3 sequences, around 56% of them singletons, with 15% to 20% in the top ten. As to treatment: roughly 10-day PBMC culture with coronavirus spike peptide pools or control peptides (ViraFEST assay). Via ViraFEST, peptide pools expanded antigen-specific T cells before TCR sequencing. Trimming stripped 2 bases from V and 5 bases from J, with 15 bases between. From germline, CDR1 is SGHNT and CDR2 YENEEA. This CDR3 spans 15 amino acids.

The sample in question was cultured CD4+ T cells from blood, obtained after SARS-CoV-2 vaccination. The chain recombines TRBV11-3 with TRBJ1-2; D is unresolved. This sequence originates from a human donor with COVID-19. CDR3 in amino acids: CASSLYPRHGYGYTF. CDR3 sequence (DNA): TGTGCCAGCAGCTTATACCCGAGACACGGGTATGGCTACACCTTC. The full variable domain, completed using reference TRBV11-3 and TRBJ1-2, is EAGVVQSPRYKIIEKKQPVAFWCNPISGHNTLYWYLQNLGQGPELLIRYENEEAVDDSQLPKDRFSAERLKGVDSTLKIQPAELGDSAVYLCASSLYPRHGYGYTFGSGTRLTVV.